This T cell receptor (beta chain) was sequenced for a study of identifying expanded T cells in peripheral blood. As regards this clone: Its cognate antigen is unknown.

Sequencing was performed with immunoSEQ multiplex PCR; in TCRdb, only in-frame clones are kept and a portion is missing. Counted here are about 91,000 clones, about 91% occurring once; the ten biggest clones make up over 3%. CDR1 and CDR2 (germline): MNHEY, SMNVEV (reference sequence). The ends were cut back, 4 bases at V and 9 bases at J, with 16 bases in the middle. The CDR3 has 15 residues. During the collection period, no donor immune events like infections were recorded. Findings and limits, study-wide: Variance in clone template counts between approximately 2-week samples significantly increased with total template count across all healthy donors. Differentially abundant clones: about 1.2 between replicates, roughly 16 at roughly 2 weeks, 19 at four.

The chain recombines TRBV27 with TRBJ1-6; D is undetermined. Material: blood. The sequence was collected from a person aged 18 to 75 in good health. The CDR3 here is CASSSFFGGGSPLHF. The CDR3 DNA follows: TGTGCCAGCAGTTCATTTTTCGGAGGAGGTTCACCCCTCCACTTT.